Following are 2 T cell receptor beta chains from one sample sequenced in a study of OX40 agonist ivuxolimab in advanced cancers. The data were produced by immunoSEQ multiplex PCR, yet TCRdb's version contains in-frame clones alone and is incomplete. Among fewer than 140,000 clones listed, approximately 90% were seen once. This material consisted of CD4+ or CD8+ T cells sorted from blood, taken in a trial of the OX40 agonist ivuxolimab. The receptor set was obtained from an adult with an advanced solid tumor such as melanoma, head and neck, liver or kidney cancer.

This chain connects TRBV2 to TRBJ2-4; D unresolved. V shed 5 bases and J shed 0 bases, with 8 bases lying between them. Germline CDR1 and CDR2: SNHLY and FYNNEI. The CDR3 spans 14 residues. The chain's CDR3 is CASSLQLAKNIQYF. Here the CDR3 DNA reads TGTGCCAGCAGTTTACAGCTAGCCAAAAACATTCAGTACTTC.

The chain recombines TRBV6-4 with TRBJ1-1; D remains ambiguous. Between the trimmed V and J ends, which lost 6 bases and 2 bases, there was a span of 13 bases. CDR3 size: 14 residues. Germline values: CDR1 MRHNA, CDR2 SNTAGT. CDR3 nucleotide sequence: TGTGCCAGCAGCCCCGCGGACGGAAACACTGAAGCTTTCTTT. As protein: CASSPADGNTEAFF.